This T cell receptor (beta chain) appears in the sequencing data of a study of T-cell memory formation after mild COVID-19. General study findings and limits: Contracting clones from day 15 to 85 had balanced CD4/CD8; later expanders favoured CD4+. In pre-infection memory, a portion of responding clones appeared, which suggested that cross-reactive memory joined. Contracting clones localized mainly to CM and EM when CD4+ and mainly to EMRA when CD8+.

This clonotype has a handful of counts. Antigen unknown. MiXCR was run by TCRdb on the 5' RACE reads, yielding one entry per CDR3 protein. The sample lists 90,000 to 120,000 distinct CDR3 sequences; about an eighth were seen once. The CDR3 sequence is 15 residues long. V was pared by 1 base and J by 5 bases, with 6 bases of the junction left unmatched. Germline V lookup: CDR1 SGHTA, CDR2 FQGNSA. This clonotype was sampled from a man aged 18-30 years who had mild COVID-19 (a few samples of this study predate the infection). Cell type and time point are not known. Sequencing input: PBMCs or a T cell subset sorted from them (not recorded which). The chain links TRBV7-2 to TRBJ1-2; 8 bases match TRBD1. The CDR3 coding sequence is TGTGCCAGCAGCTTAGGGACAGGGAGGGAATATGGCTACACCTTC. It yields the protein CASSLGTGREYGYTF.